This T cell receptor (beta chain) was retrieved from a study of T cell responses to AZD1222 COVID-19 vaccine. The germline V gene has CDR1 LNHDA and CDR2 SQIVND (reference sequence). J gave up 6 bases and V 6 bases, and 10 bases lay outside the gene matches. The CDR3 is 15 amino acids. Points on this clone: Antigen specificity is unknown.

Study-level results: Close to half of spike-specific TCRs reportedly recognize unmutated variant regions. Females outnumbered males among donors, who were mostly white British; clonal diversity was possibly underestimated.

Measured with immunoSEQ multiplex PCR; TCRdb has only the in-frame clones, and not every one. Of around 120,000 clones in the sample, roughly 89% were seen once. J is TRBJ2-1 and V is TRBV19; 8 bases are shared with TRBD1. The sequencing used peripheral blood, collected on day 0 of AZD1222 vaccination. The receptor's source is an adult in good health. This CDR3 reads CASSTGTGLRNEQFF. DNA for the CDR3: TGTGCCAGTAGCACCGGGACAGGTTTACGCAATGAGCAGTTCTTC.